The 2 T cell receptor beta chains reported below all come from one sample, sequenced in a study of early T cells in non-severe SARS-CoV-2 infection. Each CDR3 protein gets one entry after TCRdb re-called the 5' RACE reads with MiXCR. Of more than 55,000 distinct CDR3 sequences listed, around 13% are singletons. Sequencing was carried out using whole blood. Source of these receptors: an adult who was a healthcare worker with PCR-confirmed SARS-CoV-2 infection or an uninfected control (not recorded which).

The chain is built from TRBV28 and TRBJ2-6; no clear D. Trimming took off 6 bases at V and 0 bases at J, with 3 bases between the two ends. This CDR3 spans 13 amino acids. CDR1 and CDR2 (germline): MDHEN, SYDVKM. CDR3 DNA: TGTGCCAGCAGCTCCTCTGGGGCCAACGTCCTGACTTTC. Its translation: CASSSSGANVLTF.

The rearrangement links TRBV5-1 to TRBJ1-1; D perhaps matches TRBD1 (6 bases). V was shortened by 1 base and J by 3 bases, with 10 bases between the two germline ends. This CDR3 contains 14 residues. Germline V gene sequence: CDR1 SGHRS, CDR2 YFSETQ. The CDR3 loop reads CASSLSGADTEAFF. CDR3 DNA sequence: TGCGCCAGCAGCTTGTCAGGGGCAGACACTGAAGCTTTCTTT. The whole variable domain, remainder taken from reference TRBV5-1 and TRBJ1-1, is KAGVTQTPRYLIKTRGQQVTLSCSPISGHRSVSWYQQTPGQGLQFLFEYFSETQRNKGNFPGRFSGRQFSNSRSEMNVSTLELGDSALYLCASSLSGADTEAFFGQGTRLTVV.